This paragraph reports one TCR beta chain. Produced via immunoSEQ multiplex PCR; TCRdb's table is partial and in-frame only. This sample carries under 130,000 clones, more than 80% of them seen once, and the ten largest clones take about 3.5%. The data stem from a study of blood T cell repertoires in COVID-19. Trimming cost V 4 bases and J 1 base; bases outside gene matches: 4. This CDR3 has 14 residues. CDR1 is SGDLS and CDR2 is YYNGEE in the germline V gene. This sequence originates from a woman aged 60-75 years with acute or convalescent COVID-19. This sequence joins TRBV9 and TRBJ1-1; 7 nucleotides line up with TRBD1. The sequencing sample was made of peripheral blood. This CDR3 is CASSTGTENTEAFF. CDR3 sequence (DNA): TGTGCCAGCAGCACCGGGACAGAGAACACTGAAGCTTTCTTT.